The present TCR beta chain was sequenced within a study of spatial heterogeneity in lung cancer (dated by TCRdb to the late 2010s). With respect to the entire study: More beta-chain than alpha-chain transcripts were consistently detected, likely reflecting higher beta-chain transcript abundance. In non-small cell lung cancer, the study quantitatively compared TCR alpha and beta repertoires across several tumor regions, matched nontumor lung, and blood. In the raw uncorrected reads, each unique combination of TCR and UMI appeared on average more than ten times. A strong correlation was found between TCR transcript counts in tumor regions and a T cell transcriptional module score from matched bulk RNA-seq. Both alpha and beta chains were TCR-sequenced in hundreds of tumor regions, some 64 matched nontumor lung samples and over 55 PBMC samples obtained at surgery. The study linked features of the TCR repertoire to counts of nonsynonymous mutations, which were determined by whole-exome sequencing of tumor tissue.

The library was obtained by 5' RACE. Sequencing was performed on a NextSeq 500. The TCR library protocol attached a unique molecular identifier to each TCR cDNA molecule to allow correction of PCR and sequencing errors. Per the original workflow: TCR identification, UMI-based error correction and CDR3 extraction were performed with Decombinator tools. Expanded TCRs were defined as those above a frequency of 2 per 1,000, corresponding to the top 1% of the tumor frequency distribution. Expanded tumor TCRs were classed as regional if statistically deemed absent (corrected P<0.05) from at least one tumor region, otherwise ubiquitous. Each repertoire was subsampled 100 times to 5,000 TCRs, after which Renyi diversity was computed with the R vegan package. CDR3 similarity networks were built from amino acid triplet string-kernel similarity, with CDR3s being connected when pairwise similarity was above 0.82. The public sequencing data were trimmed at Q25 with fastp and processed into clonotypes with MiXCR by TCRdb, which kept only in-frame beta chains. Rows with one shared CDR3 protein collapse into an entry with the most common genes and DNA. The V and J calls were not made by the authors but by TCRdb's processing. For this sample the table gives more than 7,500 distinct CDR3 sequences, of which 8% to 10% were detected only once. 13% of the sample is taken by the ten largest.

The label giving this sample's time point can be read as: sample taken at primary tumor resection. Samples were obtained from around 72 patients with early-stage, untreated non-small cell lung cancer from the lung TRACERx cohort. For TCR sequencing, whole RNA was extracted from tumor and nontumor lung tissue, or from cryopreserved PBMC samples, and no cell sorting was done. Only patients with enough RNA available from two or more tumor regions were chosen for TCR sequencing. Tumor and adjacent nontumor lung specimens were reviewed by a lung pathologist before selection. V lost 3 bases and J lost 5 bases, and the count of bases not matched to a germline gene is 11. The cysteine opens and the phenylalanine closes a CDR3 of 16 amino acids. The CDR3 DNA has 48 bases and is translated from base 1. The paper's findings and limits, for the study overall: Counts of ubiquitous and regional expanded TCRs were found to correlate with counts of ubiquitous and regional nonsynonymous mutations, respectively. Estimated TCR-seq coverage of tumor T cells was only around 7.1% for alpha chains and about 12% for beta chains. Additional single-cell paired TCR alpha and beta sequencing was considered necessary to confirm, at a functional level, the hypothesis that regional TCRs recognize regional mutations. The tumor nonsynonymous mutation count correlated with the number of expanded intratumoral alpha and beta TCRs.

This clonotype was counted only a few times. What antigen it recognizes has not been identified. Base-call qualities are not available, and no considerably larger clone is one nucleotide away. The starting material was lung tumor tissue, obtained at surgery. The TCR originated in a female donor with early-stage non-small cell lung cancer. This receptor chain uses TRBV12-3 or TRBV12-4 and TRBJ2-5, and TRBD2 matches 8 of the central bases. In nucleotides, the sequence is TGTGCCAGCAGTTTGAGTCGGGGGGGCACTTGGGAGACCCAGTACTTC. This encodes CASSLSRGGTWETQYF.